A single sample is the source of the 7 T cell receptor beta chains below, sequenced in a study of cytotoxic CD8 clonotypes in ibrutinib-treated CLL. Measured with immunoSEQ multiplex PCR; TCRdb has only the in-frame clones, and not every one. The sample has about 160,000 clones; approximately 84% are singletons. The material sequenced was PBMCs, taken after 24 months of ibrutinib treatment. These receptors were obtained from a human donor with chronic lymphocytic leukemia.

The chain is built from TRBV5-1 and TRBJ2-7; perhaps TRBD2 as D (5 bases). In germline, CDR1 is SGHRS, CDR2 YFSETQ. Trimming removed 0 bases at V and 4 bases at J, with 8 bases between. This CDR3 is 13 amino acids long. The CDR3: CASSLETRYEQYF. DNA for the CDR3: TGCGCCAGCAGCTTGGAAACTAGGTACGAGCAGTACTTC.

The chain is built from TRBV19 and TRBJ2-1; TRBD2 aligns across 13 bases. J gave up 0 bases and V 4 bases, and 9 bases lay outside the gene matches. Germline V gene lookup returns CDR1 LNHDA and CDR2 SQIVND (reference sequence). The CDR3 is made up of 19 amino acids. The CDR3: CASSKGPGLAGTSYNEQFF. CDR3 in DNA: TGTGCCAGTAGTAAGGGACCGGGACTAGCGGGAACCTCCTACAATGAGCAGTTCTTC.

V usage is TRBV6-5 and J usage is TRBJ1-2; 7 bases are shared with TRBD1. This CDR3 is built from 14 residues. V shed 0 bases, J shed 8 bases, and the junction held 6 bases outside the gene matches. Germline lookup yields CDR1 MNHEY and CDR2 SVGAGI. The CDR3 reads CASSYSTGARGYTF. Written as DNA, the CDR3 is TGTGCCAGCAGTTACTCCACAGGGGCGCGGGGCTACACCTTC.

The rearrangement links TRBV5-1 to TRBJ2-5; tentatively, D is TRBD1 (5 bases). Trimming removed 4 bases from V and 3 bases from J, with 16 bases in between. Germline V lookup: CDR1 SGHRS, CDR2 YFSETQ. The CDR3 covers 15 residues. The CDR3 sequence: CASSPTQALKETQYF. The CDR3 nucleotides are TGCGCCAGCAGCCCTACACAGGCCCTTAAAGAGACCCAGTACTTC. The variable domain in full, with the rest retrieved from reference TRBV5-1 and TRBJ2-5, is KAGVTQTPRYLIKTRGQQVTLSCSPISGHRSVSWYQQTPGQGLQFLFEYFSETQRNKGNFPGRFSGRQFSNSRSEMNVSTLELGDSALYLCASSPTQALKETQYFGPGTRLLVL.

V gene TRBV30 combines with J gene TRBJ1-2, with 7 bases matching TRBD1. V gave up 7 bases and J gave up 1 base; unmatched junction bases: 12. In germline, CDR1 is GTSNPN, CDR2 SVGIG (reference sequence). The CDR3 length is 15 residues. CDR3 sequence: CASHPRDRNNYGYTF. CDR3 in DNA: TGTGCCTCACACCCCCGGGACAGAAATAACTATGGCTACACCTTC.

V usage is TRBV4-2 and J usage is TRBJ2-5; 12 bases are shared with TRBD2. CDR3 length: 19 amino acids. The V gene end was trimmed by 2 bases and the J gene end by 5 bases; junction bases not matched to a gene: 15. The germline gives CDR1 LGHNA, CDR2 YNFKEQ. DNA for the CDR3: TGTGCCAGCAGCCAACGCTTCCCCGCTAGCGGGGGGGCGGGGGAGACCCAGTACTTC. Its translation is CASSQRFPASGGAGETQYF.

The CDR3 spells CASSHTGGELFF. CDR3 DNA sequence: TGTGCCAGCAGCCATACGGGGGGGGAGCTGTTTTTT. The J gene is TRBJ2-2, the V gene TRBV5-4; tentative D call: TRBD2 (5 bases). The CDR3 contains 12 residues. Germline CDR1 and CDR2: SGHNT and YYREEE (reference sequence). The V and J ends lost 4 bases and 8 bases respectively, with 9 bases between them.